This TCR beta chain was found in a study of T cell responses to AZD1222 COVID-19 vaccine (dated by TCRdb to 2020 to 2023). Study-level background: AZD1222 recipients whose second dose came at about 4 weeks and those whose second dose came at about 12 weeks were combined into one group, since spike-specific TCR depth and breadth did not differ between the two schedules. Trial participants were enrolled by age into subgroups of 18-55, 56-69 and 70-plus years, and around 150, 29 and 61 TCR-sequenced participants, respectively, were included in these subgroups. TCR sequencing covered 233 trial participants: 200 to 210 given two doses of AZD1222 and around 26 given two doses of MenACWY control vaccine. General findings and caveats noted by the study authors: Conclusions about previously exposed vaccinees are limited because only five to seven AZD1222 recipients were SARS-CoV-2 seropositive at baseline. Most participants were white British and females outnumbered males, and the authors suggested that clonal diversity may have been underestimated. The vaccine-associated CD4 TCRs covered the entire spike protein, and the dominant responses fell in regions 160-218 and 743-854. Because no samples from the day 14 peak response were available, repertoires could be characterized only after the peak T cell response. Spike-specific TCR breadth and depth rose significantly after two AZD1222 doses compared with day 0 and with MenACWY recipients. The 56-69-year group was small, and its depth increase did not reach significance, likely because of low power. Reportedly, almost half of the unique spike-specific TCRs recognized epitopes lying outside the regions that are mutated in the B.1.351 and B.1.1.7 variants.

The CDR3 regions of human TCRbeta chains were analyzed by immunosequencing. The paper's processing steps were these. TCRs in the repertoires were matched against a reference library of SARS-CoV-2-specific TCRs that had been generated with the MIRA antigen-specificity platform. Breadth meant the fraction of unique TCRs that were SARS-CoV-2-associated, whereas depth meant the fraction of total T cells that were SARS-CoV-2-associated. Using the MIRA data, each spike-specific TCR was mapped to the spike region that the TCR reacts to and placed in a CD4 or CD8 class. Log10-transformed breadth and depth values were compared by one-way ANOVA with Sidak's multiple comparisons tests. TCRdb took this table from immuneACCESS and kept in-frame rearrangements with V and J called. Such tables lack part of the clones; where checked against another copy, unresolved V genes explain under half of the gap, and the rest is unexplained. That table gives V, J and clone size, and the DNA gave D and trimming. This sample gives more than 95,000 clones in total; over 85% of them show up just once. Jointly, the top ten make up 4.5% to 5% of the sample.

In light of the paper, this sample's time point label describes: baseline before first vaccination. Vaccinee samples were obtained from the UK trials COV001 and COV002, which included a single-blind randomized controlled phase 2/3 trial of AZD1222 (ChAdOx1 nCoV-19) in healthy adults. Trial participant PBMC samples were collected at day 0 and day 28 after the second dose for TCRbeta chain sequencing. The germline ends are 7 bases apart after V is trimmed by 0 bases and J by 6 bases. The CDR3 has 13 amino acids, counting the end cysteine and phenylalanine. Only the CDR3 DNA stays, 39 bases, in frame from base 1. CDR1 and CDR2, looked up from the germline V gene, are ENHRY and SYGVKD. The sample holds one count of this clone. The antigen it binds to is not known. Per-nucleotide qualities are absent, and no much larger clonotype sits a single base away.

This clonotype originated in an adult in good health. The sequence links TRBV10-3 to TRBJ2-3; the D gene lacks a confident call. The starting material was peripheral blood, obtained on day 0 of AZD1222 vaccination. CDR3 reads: CAISESAADTQYF. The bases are TGTGCCATCAGTGAGTCGGCAGCCGATACGCAGTATTTT.